Each of the 20 T cell receptor beta chains below was sequenced from the same sample in a study of CD8+CD57+ T cells in acquired aplastic anemia. Those patients picked for sequencing had displayed CD8+CD57+ cell expansion on flow cytometry. Genomic DNA, serving as template, underwent TCR beta VDJ and CDR3 profiling. MiXCR, applied by TCRdb to the reads, yields one record per CDR3 protein. This sample has approximately 170,000 distinct CDR3 sequences, with approximately 51% found just once. The sequenced sample was sorted CD4+, CD8+, or CD8+CD57+ T cells (not recorded which) from PBMCs. These receptor sequences come from a human donor with aplastic anemia.

The rearrangement links TRBV11-2 to TRBJ2-5; 8 bases are a match to TRBD2. Trimming at V came to 1 base and at J to 1 base, leaving 8 bases not matched to a gene. Germline V gives CDR1 SGHAT, CDR2 FQNNGV. The CDR3 length is 17 residues. Here the CDR3 reads CASSLGWGGGIQETQYF. The CDR3 DNA follows: TGTGCCAGCAGCTTAGGTTGGGGCGGGGGGATCCAAGAGACCCAGTACTTC.

This rearrangement joins TRBV10-3 to TRBJ2-5; 12 bases fit TRBD2. The germline CDR1 and CDR2 sequences are ENHRY and SYGVKD. V lost 4 bases to trimming and J lost 1 base; unmatched junction nucleotides: 7. The CDR3 spans 17 residues. The CDR3 spells CAISGLAGGTAQETQYF. CDR3 DNA sequence: TGTGCCATCAGTGGGCTAGCGGGGGGGACGGCCCAAGAGACCCAGTACTTC.

J is TRBJ2-1 and V is TRBV2, with D unclear. Germline CDR1 and CDR2: SNHLY and FYNNEI. Trimming took off 5 bases at V and 0 bases at J, with 8 bases between the two ends. The CDR3 is made up of 14 amino acids. DNA of the CDR3: TGTGCCAGCAGTTCTGGGCGCTCCTACAATGAGCAGTTCTTC. Translated: CASSSGRSYNEQFF.

In this sample, this clonotype turned up many times. V usage is TRBV20-1 and J usage is TRBJ2-1; 8 bases align to TRBD2. Germline V gives CDR1 DFQATT, CDR2 SNEGSKA (reference sequence). This CDR3 spans 16 amino acids. V dropped 0 bases and J dropped 2; count of bases not matched to a gene: 6. The CDR3 DNA is TGCAGTGCTAGAGACCCAATCGGGGGGGCCTACAATGAGCAGTTCTTC. It yields the protein CSARDPIGGAYNEQFF.

This clonotype appeared once. A much bigger clone sits one base away, suggesting this may be a read error. CDR3 region: CASSPTRRGGETQYF. In DNA form, the CDR3 reads TGTGCCAGCAGCCCCACCCGCAGGGGGGGGGAGACCCAGTACTTC. The chain joins TRBV9 to TRBJ2-5, with D perhaps TRBD1 or TRBD2 (7 bases each). The CDR3 is 15 residues long. V was pared by 4 bases and J by 5 bases, with 18 bases between. The germline V gene has CDR1 SGDLS and CDR2 YYNGEE.

This clonotype was counted many times. The chain has TRBV10-1 and TRBJ2-6; 10 bases are a match to TRBD2. CDR3 size: 18 residues. The J segment lost 4 bases and the V segment lost 6 bases, leaving 12 bases of the junction unmatched. CDR1 and CDR2 from the germline V gene are WNHNN and SYGVQD (reference sequence). The CDR3 is CASSHGLAGAEGANVLTF. The CDR3 DNA sequence: TGCGCCAGCAGCCACGGGCTAGCGGGAGCGGAGGGGGCCAACGTCCTGACTTTC.

This rearrangement joins TRBV6-5 to TRBJ2-2, with D tentatively TRBD1 (6 bases). There are 16 residues in the CDR3. Germline V gives CDR1 MNHEY, CDR2 SVGAGI. V dropped 0 bases and J dropped 4 bases, with 12 bases sitting between them. CDR3 sequence (DNA): TGTGCCAGCAGTTACTCGAAGACAGGACCCACCGGGGAGCTGTTTTTT. Translating gives CASSYSKTGPTGELFF.

The chain is built from TRBV7-9 and TRBJ2-7, with 10 bases that match TRBD1. This CDR3 is 15 amino acids long. Germline V gene sequence: CDR1 SEHNR, CDR2 FQNEAQ (reference sequence). J lost 2 bases, V lost 4 bases, and 5 bases had no gene match. The CDR3 nucleotides read TGTGCCAGCAGCTACGGACAGGGGGGACCCTACGAGCAGTACTTC. Translation gives CASSYGQGGPYEQYF. Supplemented by reference TRBV7-9 and TRBJ2-7, the full variable domain reads DTGVSQNPRHKITKRGQNVTFRCDPISEHNRLYWYRQTLGQGPEFLTYFQNEAQLEKSRLLSDRFSAERPKGSFSTLEIQRTEQGDSAMYLCASSYGQGGPYEQYFGPGTRLTVT.

The rearrangement uses TRBV24-1 and TRBJ2-7; 9 nucleotides align to TRBD1. CDR3 length equals 13 residues. The J segment lost 4 bases and the V segment lost 11 bases, leaving 8 bases of the junction unmatched. The germline CDR1 and CDR2 sequences are KGHDR and SFDVKD. The CDR3 DNA reads as TGTGCCATAGATGACGGACAGGGGTACGAGCAGTACTTC. Translated: CAIDDGQGYEQYF.

Points on this clonotype: At one of its ends the junction is not consistent with the germline gene, which may arise from a read error. V gene TRBV7-9 combines with J gene TRBJ1-3; D ambiguous. The CDR3 consists of 12 residues. CDR1 SEHNR and CDR2 FQNEAQ come from the germline V gene (reference sequence). CDR3 region: CASSLAEGTIYF. CDR3 DNA: TGTGCCAGCAGCCTAGCAGAGGGCACCATATATTTT.

This clonotype was observed many times. V usage is TRBV27 and J usage is TRBJ1-2; 8 bases agree with TRBD1. V was pared by 2 bases and J by 5 bases, with 7 bases of the junction left unmatched. The germline V gene has CDR1 MNHEY and CDR2 SMNVEV (reference sequence). The CDR3 consists of 15 residues. The CDR3 region is CASSLLGQGGYGYTF. The DNA for the CDR3 is TGTGCCAGCAGTTTACTCGGACAGGGCGGGTATGGCTACACCTTC.

This clonotype was detected many times. This sequence joins TRBV2 and TRBJ2-1; tentative D call: TRBD1 (8 bases). Germline V gene data show CDR1 as SNHLY and CDR2 as FYNNEI. The CDR3 is 16 residues long. Trimming removed 3 bases at V and 4 bases at J, with 16 bases between. The CDR3: CASSENRGGGYNEQFF. CDR3 DNA: TGTGCCAGCAGTGAGAACAGGGGGGGAGGTTACAATGAGCAGTTCTTC.

V usage is TRBV29-1 and J usage is TRBJ1-1; TRBD1 aligns across 8 bases. The V and J ends lost 6 bases and 2 bases, in that order; junction bases with no gene match: 5. The CDR3 consists of 13 residues. Germline values: CDR1 SQVTM, CDR2 ANQGSEA. The CDR3 coding sequence is TGCAGCGTAGACAGGGGCGGAAACACTGAAGCTTTCTTT. Translating it yields CSVDRGGNTEAFF.

This clonotype was picked up many times. The chain joins TRBV7-2 to TRBJ1-1; TRBD1 aligns across 9 bases. This CDR3 comprises 19 residues. J gave up 2 bases and V 6 bases, and 19 bases lay outside the gene matches. The germline CDR1 and CDR2 sequences are SGHTA and FQGNSA. The CDR3 DNA reads as TGTGCCAGCAGTCCGACCGGGACAGGGAATCCACTGTTAAACACTGAAGCTTTCTTT. As protein: CASSPTGTGNPLLNTEAFF. The complete variable domain, with remaining parts taken from reference TRBV7-2 and TRBJ1-1, reads GAGVSQSPSNKVTEKGKDVELRCDPISGHTALYWYRQSLGQGLEFLIYFQGNSAPDKSGLPSDRFSAERTGGSVSTLTIQRTQQEDSAVYLCASSPTGTGNPLLNTEAFFGQGTRLTVV.

The chain recombines TRBV10-3 with TRBJ2-2; weak D call: TRBD2 (6 bases). V was clipped by 5 bases and J by 7 bases, with 8 bases between them. CDR1 and CDR2 (germline): ENHRY, SYGVKD. The CDR3 totals 12 residues. DNA of the CDR3: TGTGCCATCAGTCCGACTAGCGGGGAGCTGTTTTTT. This encodes CAISPTSGELFF.

CDR3 in amino acids: CASKVGAIQYF. CDR3 coding DNA: TGTGCCAGTAAGGTTGGGGCCATTCAGTACTTC. The chain links TRBV19 to TRBJ2-4; a weak D match, TRBD1 (5 bases). V was pared by 7 bases and J by 9 bases, with 10 bases between. The CDR3 sequence is 11 residues long. The germline V gene has CDR1 LNHDA and CDR2 SQIVND (reference sequence).

V gene TRBV7-8 combines with J gene TRBJ1-5; D unclear. Trimming shortened V by 6 bases and J by 11 bases, and 14 bases separated the two germline ends. Germline V gives CDR1 SGHVS, CDR2 FQNEAQ. The CDR3 sequence is 12 residues long. CDR3 sequence: CASRSRSEAQHF. The CDR3 bases are TGTGCCAGCAGAAGTAGATCGGAGGCCCAGCATTTT. Together with reference TRBV7-8 and TRBJ1-5, the CDR3 gives the full variable domain: GAGVSQSPRYKVAKRGQDVALRCDPISGHVSLFWYQQALGQGPEFLTYFQNEAQLDKSGLPSDRFFAERPEGSVSTLKIQRTQQEDSAVYLCASRSRSEAQHFGDGTRLSIL.

This clonotype was recorded many times. V is TRBV5-4 and J is TRBJ2-5; D uncertain. Trimming took 0 bases from V and 0 from J, leaving 6 bases between them. Germline V gene sequence: CDR1 SGHNT, CDR2 YYREEE (reference sequence). The CDR3 sequence is 14 residues long. The CDR3 protein is CASSLGGNQETQYF. DNA for the CDR3: TGTGCCAGCAGCTTGGGTGGTAACCAAGAGACCCAGTACTTC.

Many counts were recorded for this clonotype. The chain uses TRBV29-1 and TRBJ1-2, with no clear D. Germline V gene sequence: CDR1 SQVTM, CDR2 ANQGSEA. CDR3 length: 14 amino acids. V was clipped by 1 base and J by 4 bases, with 13 bases between them. CDR3 in amino acids: CSVEVDIEGYGYTF. The CDR3 region has the DNA TGCAGCGTTGAAGTCGATATTGAGGGCTATGGCTACACCTTC.

The chain couples TRBV2 to TRBJ2-4; D call uncertain. Germline CDR1 reads SNHLY; CDR2 reads FYNNEI. Trimming took 4 bases from V and 3 from J, leaving 4 bases between them. This CDR3 has 12 amino acids. CDR3 region: CASSGSKNIQYF. The CDR3 DNA reads TGTGCCAGCAGTGGCAGCAAAAACATTCAGTACTTC.